Following are 15 T cell receptor beta chains from one sample sequenced in a study of patients and donors after allogeneic stem cell transplantation. TCRdb re-called the RT-PCR reads through MiXCR, storing one row per CDR3 protein. The sample yields fewer than 200,000 distinct CDR3 sequences, 30% seen once. The sample was blood, either unsorted or a sorted T cell fraction (not recorded which). These receptors came from a human donor who was either an allogeneic HSCT recipient or a stem cell or donor lymphocyte infusion donor (not recorded which). It is not recorded whose cells these are; they may come from a transplant donor.

The chain carries TRBV20-1 and TRBJ2-7; no definite D call. This CDR3 comprises 13 residues. Germline values: CDR1 DFQATT, CDR2 SNEGSKA (reference sequence). V was trimmed by 5 bases and J by 0 bases, leaving 11 bases between them. The CDR3 here is CSAPELGSYEQYF. CDR3 sequence (DNA): TGCAGTGCTCCAGAATTGGGCTCCTACGAGCAGTACTTC.

This chain connects TRBV4-3 to TRBJ2-3, with unresolved D. The CDR3 is 15 amino acids. Trimming stripped 4 bases from V and 4 bases from J, with 15 bases between. CDR1 LGHNA and CDR2 YSLEER come from the germline V gene. CDR3 DNA sequence: TGCGCCAGCAGCCCCAAACTGAGCTGGGCAGATACGCAGTATTTT. It encodes CASSPKLSWADTQYF.

The chain employs TRBV9 and TRBJ2-1; 12 bases agree with TRBD2. The CDR3 has 17 amino acids. J was trimmed by 6 bases and V by 0 bases; bases with no gene match: 7. The germline CDR1 and CDR2 sequences are SGDLS and YYNGEE. The CDR3 sequence: CASSVATLAGGGNEQFF. The CDR3 nucleotides are TGTGCCAGCAGCGTAGCCACTCTAGCGGGAGGGGGCAATGAGCAGTTCTTC.

The V and J genes are TRBV14 and TRBJ1-4, with D hard to call. CDR3 length equals 14 residues. The germline gives CDR1 SGHDN, CDR2 FVKESK. The ends were cut back, 5 bases at V and 3 bases at J, with 10 bases in the middle. CDR3 bases: TGTGCCAGCAGCGCTCGACCGCCTAATGAAAAACTGTTTTTT. It translates to CASSARPPNEKLFF.

This CDR3 reads CASRRPGTSGKETQYF. The CDR3 bases are TGTGCCAGCCGCAGACCCGGGACTAGCGGGAAAGAGACCCAGTACTTC. This chain joins TRBV28 and TRBJ2-5; 13 bases fit TRBD2. The junction had 9 bases not matched to a gene; V was cut back by 8 bases and J by 3 bases. Germline CDR1 reads MDHEN; CDR2 reads SYDVKM. The CDR3 totals 16 residues.

This clonotype was found a few times. The genes are TRBV10-3 and TRBJ1-2; D is unclear. CDR1 and CDR2 from the germline V gene are ENHRY and SYGVKD. V was clipped by 4 bases and J by 4 bases, with 10 bases between them. The CDR3 has 13 amino acids. The DNA for the CDR3 is TGTGCCATCAGTGGATCTGATCTCTATGGCTACACCTTC. Translation gives CAISGSDLYGYTF.

Many counts were recorded for this clonotype. A read error may account for a junction end that differs from germline. V and J are TRBV12-3 or TRBV12-4 and TRBJ1-1, with D possibly being TRBD1 (5 bases). This CDR3 region has 13 residues. CDR3 nucleotides: TGCGCCAGCAGCTTTCAGGGTGGCACTGAAGCTTTCTTT. This codes for CASSFQGGTEAFF.

The table lists this clonotype with a few counts. This chain links TRBV24-1 with TRBJ2-3, with TRBD1 identical over 11 bases. The CDR3 is 14 amino acids. V shed 5 bases, J shed 3 bases, and the junction held 0 bases outside the gene matches. Germline-derived CDR1 and CDR2 are KGHDR and SFDVKD. As DNA, the CDR3 is TGTGCCACCAGTGGGGACAGGGGGACAGATACGCAGTATTTT. It specifies CATSGDRGTDTQYF.

J is TRBJ2-1 and V is TRBV7-2; 11 bases line up with TRBD2. Germline V gene lookup returns CDR1 SGHTA and CDR2 FQGNSA. The CDR3 length is 14 residues. V shed 2 bases and J 13 bases; nucleotides not matched to a gene: 7. Here the CDR3 DNA reads TGTGCCAGCAGCTTATCCGGGACTAGCGGAGACCAGTTCTTC. Its translation is CASSLSGTSGDQFF.

The chain employs TRBV5-1 and TRBJ2-1; no clear D gene. The germline CDR1 and CDR2 sequences are SGHRS and YFSETQ. The CDR3 is made up of 13 amino acids. V was trimmed by 1 base and J by 6 bases, leaving 8 bases between them. The CDR3 coding sequence is TGCGCCAGCAGCTTGACAGAACCCAATGAGCAGTTCTTC. Residues: CASSLTEPNEQFF.

The rearrangement links TRBV12-3 or TRBV12-4 to TRBJ2-7, with 7 bases that match TRBD2. The CDR3 has 14 amino acids. V lost 1 base and J lost 3; bases outside the gene matches: 3. The CDR3 DNA sequence: TGTGCCAGCAGTTTAGAACGGGGGGTCTACGAGCAGTACTTC. Translated: CASSLERGVYEQYF.

This clonotype occurred a few times. The chain combines TRBV12-3 or TRBV12-4 with TRBJ2-5; D is undetermined. There are 13 residues in the CDR3. V was trimmed by 2 bases and J by 1 base, leaving 5 bases between them. The CDR3 loop is CASSLPAQETQYF. For the CDR3, the DNA is TGTGCCAGCAGTTTACCCGCCCAAGAGACCCAGTACTTC.

V gene TRBV7-2 combines with J gene TRBJ2-2; 10 positions match TRBD2. The CDR3 runs 16 residues. Germline CDR1 reads SGHTA; CDR2 reads FQGNSA. The ends lost 5 bases at V and 7 bases at J; junction bases unmatched: 10. The CDR3 nucleotides read TGTGCCAGCAGCACGCTAGCGGGAGAAGGTATCGGGGAGCTGTTTTTT. It encodes CASSTLAGEGIGELFF.

The V call is TRBV7-9, the J call TRBJ2-7; D gene unclear. This CDR3 comprises 16 residues. Trimming took 5 bases from V and 5 from J, leaving 22 bases between them. Germline CDR1 and CDR2: SEHNR and FQNEAQ (reference sequence). The CDR3 region is CASSPRPRLVGDEQYF. The DNA of the CDR3 is TGTGCCAGCAGCCCCCGACCGCGTTTGGTAGGAGACGAGCAGTACTTC.

This chain joins TRBV29-1 and TRBJ1-3; D perhaps matches TRBD1 (5 bases). Trimming took 4 bases from V and 0 from J, leaving 7 bases between them. Per the germline V gene, CDR1 is SQVTM and CDR2 is ANQGSEA. This CDR3 contains 13 residues. The CDR3 protein is CSVGQNSGNTIYF. The CDR3, as DNA: TGCAGCGTTGGACAGAACTCTGGAAACACCATATATTTT.